This T cell receptor (beta chain) was observed in a study of molecular identifiers for immune sequencing clone quantification. This clonotype was found a few times. Trimming stripped 4 bases from V and 5 bases from J, with 16 bases between. Germline CDR1 KGHDR, CDR2 SFDVKD. The CDR3 contains 16 residues. The authors sorted naive CD8 T cells as CD8+CD4-CCR7+CD45RA+. MiXCR, run by TCRdb on the PCR reads, gives a single entry per CDR3 protein. The table has some 590,000 distinct CDR3 sequences, over 25% seen once. The V gene is TRBV24-1, the J gene TRBJ2-2; possibly TRBD2 for D (6 bases). The origin of this receptor is a human donor in good health. Some libraries in this study had Jurkat cell RNA spiked in. The sequencing sample was made of naive CD8+ T cells from blood, with Jurkat cell RNA spiked in. Subset specified: FACS-sorted CD8+CD4-CCR7+CD45RA+ naive T cells. The CDR3 DNA sequence: TGTGCCACCAGTGACCTACGGCGGGGTCGGACCGGGGAGCTGTTTTTT. This sequence encodes CATSDLRRGRTGELFF.